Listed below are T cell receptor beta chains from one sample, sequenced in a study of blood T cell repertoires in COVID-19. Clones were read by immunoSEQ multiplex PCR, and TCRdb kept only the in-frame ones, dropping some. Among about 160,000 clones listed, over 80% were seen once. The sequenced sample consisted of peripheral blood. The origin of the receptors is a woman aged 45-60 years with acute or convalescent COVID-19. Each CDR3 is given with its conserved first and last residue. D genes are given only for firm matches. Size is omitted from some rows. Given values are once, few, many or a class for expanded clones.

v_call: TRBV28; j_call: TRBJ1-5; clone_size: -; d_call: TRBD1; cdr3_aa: CASSSLSGTGDNQPQHF; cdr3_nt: TGTGCCAGCAGTTCCTTATCGGGGACAGGGGACAATCAGCCCCAGCATTTT
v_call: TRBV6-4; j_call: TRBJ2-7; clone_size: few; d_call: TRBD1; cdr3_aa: CASRTGVCSYEQYF; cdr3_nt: TGTGCCAGCAGAACAGGGGTTTGCTCCTACGAGCAGTACTTC
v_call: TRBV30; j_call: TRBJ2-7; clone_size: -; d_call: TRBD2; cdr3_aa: CAYQREPLREQYF; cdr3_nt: TGTGCCTACCAGCGGGAGCCACTGCGCGAGCAGTACTTC
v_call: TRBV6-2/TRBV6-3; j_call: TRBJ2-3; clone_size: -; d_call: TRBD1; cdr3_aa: CASSPGQPSTDTQYF; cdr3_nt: TGTGCCAGCAGCCCGGGACAGCCTAGCACAGATACGCAGTATTTT
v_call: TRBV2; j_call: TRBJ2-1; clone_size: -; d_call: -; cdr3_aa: CASRGGDGLGEQFF; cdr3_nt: TGTGCCAGCAGAGGAGGCGACGGCCTTGGTGAGCAGTTCTTC
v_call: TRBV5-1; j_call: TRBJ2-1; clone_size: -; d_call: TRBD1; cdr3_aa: CASSRATGTSYNEQFF; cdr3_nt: TGCGCCAGCAGCCGAGCGACAGGGACATCCTACAATGAGCAGTTCTTC
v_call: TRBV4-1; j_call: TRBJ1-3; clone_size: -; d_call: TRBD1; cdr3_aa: CASSQVQGSTPYSGNTIYF; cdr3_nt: TGCGCCAGCAGCCAAGTACAGGGGTCGACCCCCTACTCTGGAAACACCATATATTTT
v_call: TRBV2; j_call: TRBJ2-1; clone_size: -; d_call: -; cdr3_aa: CASRQTSYNEQFF; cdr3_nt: TGTGCCAGCAGACAGACCTCCTACAATGAGCAGTTCTTC
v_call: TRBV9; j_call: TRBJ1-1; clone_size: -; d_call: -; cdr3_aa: CASSESPGRAEAFF; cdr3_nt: TGTGCCAGCAGCGAGTCCCCGGGTCGAGCTGAAGCTTTCTTT
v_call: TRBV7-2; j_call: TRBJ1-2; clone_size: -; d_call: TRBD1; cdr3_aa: CASSLVSGQGYGYTF; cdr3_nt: TGTGCCAGCAGCTTAGTCTCGGGACAGGGGTATGGCTACACCTTC
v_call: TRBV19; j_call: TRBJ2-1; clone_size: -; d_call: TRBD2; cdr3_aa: CASSIASGTYNEQFF; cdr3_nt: TGTGCCAGTAGTATAGCTAGCGGGACCTACAATGAGCAGTTCTTC
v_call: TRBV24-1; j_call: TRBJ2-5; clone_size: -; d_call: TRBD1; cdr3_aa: CATSQKYTGTGGETQYF; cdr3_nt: TGTGCCACCAGCCAGAAGTACACGGGGACAGGGGGAGAGACCCAGTACTTC
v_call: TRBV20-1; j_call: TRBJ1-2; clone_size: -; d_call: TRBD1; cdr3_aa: CSSSGGLGYTF; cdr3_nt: TGCAGCTCTTCAGGGGGATTGGGCTACACCTTC
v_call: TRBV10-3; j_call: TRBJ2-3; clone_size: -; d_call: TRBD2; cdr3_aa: CAISESRGGSNTQYF; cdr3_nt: TGTGCCATCAGTGAGTCTCGGGGGGGGTCGAATACGCAGTATTTT
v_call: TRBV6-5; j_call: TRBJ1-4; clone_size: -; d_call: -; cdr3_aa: CASRLRGGEKLFF; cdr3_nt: TGTGCCAGCAGGCTAAGGGGAGGTGAAAAACTGTTTTTT
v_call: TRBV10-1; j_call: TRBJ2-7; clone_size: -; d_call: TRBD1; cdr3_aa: CASGQGDEQYF; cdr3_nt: TGCGCCAGTGGACAGGGCGACGAGCAGTACTTC
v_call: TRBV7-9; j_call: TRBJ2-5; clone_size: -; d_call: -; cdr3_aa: CASSLAVPGQLQETQYF; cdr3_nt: TGTGCCAGCAGCTTAGCGGTACCGGGACAACTCCAAGAGACCCAGTACTTC
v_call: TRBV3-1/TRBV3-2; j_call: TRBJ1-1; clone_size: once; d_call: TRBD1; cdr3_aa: CASSHEDRATEAFF; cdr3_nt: TGTGCCAGCAGCCATGAAGACAGGGCCACTGAAGCTTTCTTT
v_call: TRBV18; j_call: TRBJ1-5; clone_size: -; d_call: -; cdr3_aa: CASSPGTFNQPQHF; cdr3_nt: TGTGCCAGCTCCCCGGGAACTTTCAATCAGCCCCAGCATTTT
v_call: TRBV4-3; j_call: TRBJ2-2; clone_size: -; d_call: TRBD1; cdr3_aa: CASSQATGSGELFF; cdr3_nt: TGCGCCAGCAGCCAGGCGACAGGGTCCGGGGAGCTGTTTTTT
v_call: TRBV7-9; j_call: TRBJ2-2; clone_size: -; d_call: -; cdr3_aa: CASNVFGVDTGELFF; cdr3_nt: TGTGCCAGCAACGTCTTCGGGGTAGACACCGGGGAGCTGTTTTTT
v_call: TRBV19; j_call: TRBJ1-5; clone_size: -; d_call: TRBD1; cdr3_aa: CASSIVTGGQPQHF; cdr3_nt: TGTGCCAGTAGTATAGTGACAGGGGGCCAGCCCCAGCATTTT
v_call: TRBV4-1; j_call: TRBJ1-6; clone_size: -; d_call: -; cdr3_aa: CASSQPRSNSPLHF; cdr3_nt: TGCGCCAGCAGCCAACCCAGAAGTAATTCACCCCTCCACTTT
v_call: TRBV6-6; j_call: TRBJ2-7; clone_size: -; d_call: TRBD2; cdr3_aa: CASSYLAGGEQYF; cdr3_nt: TGTGCCAGCAGTTACCTCGCGGGGGGCGAGCAGTACTTC
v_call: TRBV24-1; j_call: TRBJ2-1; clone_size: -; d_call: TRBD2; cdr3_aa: CATSDPTSGHYNEQFF; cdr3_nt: TGTGCCACCAGTGACCCGACTAGCGGACACTACAATGAGCAGTTCTTC
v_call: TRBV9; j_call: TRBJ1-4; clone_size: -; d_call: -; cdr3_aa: CASSEGLSTTNEKLFF; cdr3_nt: TGTGCCAGCAGCGAGGGGCTATCAACAACTAATGAAAAACTGTTTTTT
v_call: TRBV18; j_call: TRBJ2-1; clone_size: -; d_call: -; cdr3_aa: CASSGLNEQFF; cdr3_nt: TGTGCCAGCTCAGGGCTAAATGAGCAGTTCTTC
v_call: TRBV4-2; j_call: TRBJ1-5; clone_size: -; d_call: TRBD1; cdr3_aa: CASSQENWVGQGAHQPQHF; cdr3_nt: TGTGCCAGCAGCCAAGAAAATTGGGTGGGACAGGGGGCCCATCAGCCCCAGCATTTT
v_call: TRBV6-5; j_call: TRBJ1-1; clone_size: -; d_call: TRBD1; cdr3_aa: CATRTGMNTEAFF; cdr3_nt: TGTGCCACCCGGACAGGGATGAACACTGAAGCTTTCTTT
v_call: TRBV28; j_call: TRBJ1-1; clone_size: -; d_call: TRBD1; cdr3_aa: CASSARTGGENTEAFF; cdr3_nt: TGTGCCAGCAGTGCGAGGACAGGGGGAGAGAACACTGAAGCTTTCTTT
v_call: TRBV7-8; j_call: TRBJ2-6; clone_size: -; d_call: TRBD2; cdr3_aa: CASSFAGGDSGANVLTF; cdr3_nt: TGTGCCAGCAGCTTTGCGGGGGGGGACTCTGGGGCCAACGTCCTGACTTTC
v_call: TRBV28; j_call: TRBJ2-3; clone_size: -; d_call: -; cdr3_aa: CASSLNPGSKSDTQYF; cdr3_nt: TGTGCCAGCAGTCTGAATCCGGGATCCAAATCGGATACGCAGTATTTT
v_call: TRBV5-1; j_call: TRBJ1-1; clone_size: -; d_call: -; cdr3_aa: CASSRVGQRVDTEAFF; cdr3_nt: TGCGCCAGCAGCCGGGTTGGACAGCGAGTGGACACTGAAGCTTTCTTT
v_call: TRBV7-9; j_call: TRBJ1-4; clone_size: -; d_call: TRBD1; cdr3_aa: CAISGGGEKLFF; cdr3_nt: TGTGCCATCTCAGGGGGAGGAGAAAAACTGTTTTTT
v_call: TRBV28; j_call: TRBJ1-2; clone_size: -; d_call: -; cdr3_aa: CASSLQWQGNIYGYTF; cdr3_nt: TGTGCCAGCAGTTTACAATGGCAGGGTAATATCTATGGCTACACCTTC
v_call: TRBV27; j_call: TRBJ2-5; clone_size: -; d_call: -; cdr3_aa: CASRYQGRETQYF; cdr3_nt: TGTGCCAGCAGATATCAGGGAAGAGAGACCCAGTACTTC
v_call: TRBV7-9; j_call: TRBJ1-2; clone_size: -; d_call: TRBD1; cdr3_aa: CASSFDGQGYGYTF; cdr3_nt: TGTGCCAGCAGCTTTGACGGACAGGGCTATGGCTACACCTTC
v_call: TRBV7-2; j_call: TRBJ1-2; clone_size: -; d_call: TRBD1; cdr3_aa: CASSPGTGHLDYGYTF; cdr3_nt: TGTGCCAGCAGCCCCGGGACAGGACATTTAGATTATGGCTACACCTTC
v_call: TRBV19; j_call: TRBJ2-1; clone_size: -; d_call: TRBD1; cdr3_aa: CASSRPGQGYNEQFF; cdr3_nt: TGTGCCAGTAGCCGCCCGGGACAGGGTTACAATGAGCAGTTCTTC
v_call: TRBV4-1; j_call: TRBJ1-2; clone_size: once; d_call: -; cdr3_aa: CASSRAVVGGYGYTF; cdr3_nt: TGCGCCAGCAGCCGAGCTGTCGTCGGGGGTTATGGCTACACCTTC
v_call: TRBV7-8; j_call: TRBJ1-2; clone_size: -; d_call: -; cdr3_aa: CASSLDWGLGGYTF; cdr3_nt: TGTGCCAGCAGCTTAGACTGGGGGCTTGGTGGCTACACCTTC
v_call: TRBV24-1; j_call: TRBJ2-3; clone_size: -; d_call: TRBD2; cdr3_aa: CATRAGEGTDTQYF; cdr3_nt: TGTGCCACCAGAGCGGGAGAGGGTACAGATACGCAGTATTTT
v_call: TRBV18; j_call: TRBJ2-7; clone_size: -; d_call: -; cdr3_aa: CASSPSSDSYEQYF; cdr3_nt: TGTGCCAGCTCACCCTCTAGCGACTCCTACGAGCAGTACTTC
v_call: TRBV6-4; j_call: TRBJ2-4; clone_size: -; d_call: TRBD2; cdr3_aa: CASSDTFPGLADAKNIQYF; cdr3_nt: TGTGCCAGCAGTGACACCTTTCCGGGACTAGCGGACGCCAAAAACATTCAGTACTTC
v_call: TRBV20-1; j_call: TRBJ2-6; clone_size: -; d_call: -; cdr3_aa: CSASGRVRVSGANVLTF; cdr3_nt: TGCAGTGCTAGTGGCAGGGTAAGGGTCTCTGGGGCCAACGTCCTGACTTTC
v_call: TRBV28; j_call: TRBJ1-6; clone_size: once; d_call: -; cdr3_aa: CAITGSYNSPLHF; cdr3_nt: TGTGCAATTACAGGGTCCTATAATTCACCCCTCCACTTT
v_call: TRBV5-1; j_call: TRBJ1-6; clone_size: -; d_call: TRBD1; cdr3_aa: CASSLTGDNSPLHF; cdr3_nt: TGCGCCAGCAGCTTGACAGGGGATAATTCACCCCTCCACTTT
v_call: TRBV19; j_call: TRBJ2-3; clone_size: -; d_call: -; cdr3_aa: CASSPVATDTQYF; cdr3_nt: TGTGCCAGTAGCCCCGTAGCAACAGATACGCAGTATTTT
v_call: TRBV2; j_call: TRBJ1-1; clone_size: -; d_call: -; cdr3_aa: CASSARVMNTEAFF; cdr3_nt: TGTGCCAGCAGTGCCCGCGTAATGAACACTGAAGCTTTCTTT
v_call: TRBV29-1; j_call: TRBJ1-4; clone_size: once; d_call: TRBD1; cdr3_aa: CSAATGTANEKLFF; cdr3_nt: TGCAGCGCAGCAACCGGGACAGCTAATGAAAAACTGTTTTTT